This T cell receptor beta chain was captured by sequencing in a study of OX40 agonist ivuxolimab in advanced cancers. Study context: Patients were dosed intravenously with ivuxolimab at 0.01 to 10 mg/kg every 2 weeks.

Sequencing used immunoSEQ multiplex PCR; TCRdb keeps in-frame clones, though not all of them. The top ten clones hold roughly 3% of a sample with about 70,000 clones, 85% to 90% of them seen once. This clone came up once. No antigen is known for it. Study-wide points: At doses 0.1 to 3.0 mg/kg, CD4+ and CD8+ clones expanded. There were, on average, more expanded clones in CD8+ T cells than in CD4+.

The CDR3 extends over 15 amino acids. V was clipped by 4 bases and J by 7 bases; unmatched bases: 8. The V gene's germline CDR1 is SGHNT and CDR2 YYREEE (reference sequence). This material consisted of CD4+ or CD8+ T cells sorted from blood, taken in a trial of the OX40 agonist ivuxolimab. This clonotype originated in an adult with an advanced solid tumor such as melanoma, head and neck, liver or kidney cancer. The J gene is TRBJ2-7, the V gene TRBV5-4, with TRBD2 matching 13 bases. CDR3 sequence: CASSPRLAGGMEQYF. The CDR3 DNA reads as TGTGCCAGCAGCCCGCGACTAGCGGGAGGTATGGAGCAGTACTTC.